Listed below are T cell receptor beta chains from one sample, sequenced in a study of shared clonotypes between healthy human individuals. The method was immunoSEQ multiplex PCR; TCRdb's version includes in-frame clones alone and lacks a portion of them. This repertoire shows roughly 2.2 million clones, approximately 93% found once; its top ten account for about 0.39%. Input material: naive CD4+ T cells from PBMCs. The receptors shown here come from a man aged 18 to 29 in good health. Some clones in this sample may be carry-over from other donors' samples. Each CDR3 is given with its conserved first and last residue. D genes are given only for firm matches. Part of the rows lack a size; the others show once, few, many or a class for expanded clones.

TRBD1	TRBV5-1	TRBJ1-1	few	CASRDLTGDTEAFF	TGCGCCAGCAGGGACTTGACAGGGGACACTGAAGCTTTCTTT
NA	TRBV11-3	TRBJ1-2	NA	CAAREVVASYGYTF	TGTGCTGCCAGGGAGGTCGTAGCGAGCTATGGCTACACCTTC
NA	TRBV5-1	TRBJ2-1	NA	CASSLYNEQFF	TGCGCCAGCAGCCTATACAATGAGCAGTTCTTC
NA	TRBV7-2	TRBJ1-2	once	CASSLEGRPGGYTF	TGTGCCAGCAGCTTAGAAGGCCGTCCGGGGGGCTACACCTTC
TRBD1	TRBV11-2	TRBJ2-5	NA	CASTKTGKETQYF	TGTGCCAGCACCAAGACAGGGAAAGAGACCCAGTACTTC
TRBD1	TRBV4-1	TRBJ1-6	NA	CASSQVYRGESSYNSPLHF	TGCGCCAGCAGCCAAGTTTACAGGGGGGAGAGCTCCTATAATTCACCCCTCCACTTT
TRBD1	TRBV30	TRBJ2-5	NA	CAWTRDSQETQYF	TGTGCCTGGACCCGGGACAGTCAAGAGACCCAGTACTTC
NA	TRBV7-9	TRBJ2-1	NA	CASTPGRGRPNEQFF	TGTGCCAGCACCCCGGGGAGGGGGCGACCCAATGAGCAGTTCTTC
NA	TRBV5-1	TRBJ2-1	NA	CASSLDLLGTDEQFF	TGCGCCAGCAGCTTGGATCTTCTGGGAACTGATGAGCAGTTCTTC
NA	TRBV5-1	TRBJ1-1	NA	CASSLVQSNTEAFF	TGCGCCAGCAGCTTAGTGCAGTCGAACACTGAAGCTTTCTTT